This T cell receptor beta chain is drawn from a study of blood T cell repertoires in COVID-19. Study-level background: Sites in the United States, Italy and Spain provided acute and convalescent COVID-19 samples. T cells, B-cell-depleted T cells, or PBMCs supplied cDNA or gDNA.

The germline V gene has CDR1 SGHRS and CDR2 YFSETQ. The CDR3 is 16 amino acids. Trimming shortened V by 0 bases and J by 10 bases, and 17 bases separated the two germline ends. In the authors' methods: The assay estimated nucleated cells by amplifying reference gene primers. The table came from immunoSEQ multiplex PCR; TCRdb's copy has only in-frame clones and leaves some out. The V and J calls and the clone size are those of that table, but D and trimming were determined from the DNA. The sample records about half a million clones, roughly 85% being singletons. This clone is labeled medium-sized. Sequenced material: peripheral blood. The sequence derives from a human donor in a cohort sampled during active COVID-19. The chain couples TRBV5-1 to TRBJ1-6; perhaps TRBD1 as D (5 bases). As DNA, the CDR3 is TGCGCCAGCAGCTTGGCCGTCTCATCCGGGGGGTCACCCCTCCACTTT. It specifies CASSLAVSSGGSPLHF.